The 6 T cell receptor beta chains given below trace back to one sample, sequenced in a study of post-analysis software for immune sequencing data (dated by TCRdb to the mid-2010s). Study-wide conclusions, independent of this receptor: Four or five TRBV segments, including TRBV5-6, TRBV5-1 and TRBV20-1, were significantly more frequent in patients than controls.

The method was PCR. Sequencing relied on an Illumina HiSeq 2500. To reduce PCR and sequencing biases, unique molecular identifiers were built into the TCR beta cDNA libraries. TCRdb applied fastp at Q25 and MiXCR to the public reads, then kept only in-frame beta chains. A single entry per CDR3 protein holds the most common genes and DNA from its merged rows. Recorded for this sample are approximately 400,000 distinct CDR3 sequences; less than 40% of them occurred a single time. Around an eighth of the sample is held by the ten biggest clonotypes. For these TCRs, the target antigens are not known. Source material: blood. The source of these receptors is a girl aged 10 to 17 with multiple sclerosis.

In DNA, the CDR3 is TGTGCCAGCAGCCAAGGCAGTTACTACGAGCAGTACTTC. This codes for CASSQGSYYEQYF. The chain combines TRBV3-1 with TRBJ2-7, with unresolved D. V shed 1 base and J shed 3 bases, with 7 bases lying between them. The CDR3 is 13 amino acids. CDR1 LGHDT and CDR2 YNNKEL come from the germline V gene (reference sequence).

V and J are TRBV20-1 and TRBJ1-1; 9 bases align to TRBD1. Germline-derived CDR1 and CDR2 are DFQATT and SNEGSKA (reference sequence). The CDR3 spans 17 residues. With 1 base clipped from V and 5 bases from J, the junction kept 14 bases outside the gene matches. This CDR3 is CSARGPRTGVLSTEAFF. The CDR3 DNA sequence: TGCAGTGCTAGAGGTCCCAGGACAGGGGTTCTGAGTACTGAAGCTTTCTTT.

Here the CDR3 reads CASSWGYDRDTQYF. As DNA, the CDR3 is TGTGCCAGCAGTTGGGGGTATGACCGGGATACGCAGTATTTT. The chain recombines TRBV12-3 or TRBV12-4 with TRBJ2-3; D could derive from TRBD1 or TRBD2 (5 bases each). Trimming cost V 4 bases and J 6 bases, with 14 bases left between them. This CDR3 has 14 residues.

The chain combines TRBV7-9 with TRBJ2-1; a weak D match, TRBD2 (5 bases). V lost 1 base, J lost 3 bases, and 10 bases lay in between. CDR3 length: 15 amino acids. From germline, CDR1 is SEHNR and CDR2 FQNEAQ (reference sequence). The CDR3: CASSLDPGNYNEQFF. DNA of the CDR3: TGTGCCAGCAGCTTAGACCCCGGGAACTACAATGAGCAGTTCTTC.

The rearrangement uses TRBV15 and TRBJ2-5, with D tentatively TRBD2 (6 bases). The end of the DNA is better explained by TRBJ2-7, so the J call may be wrong. Germline V lookup: CDR1 LNHNV, CDR2 YYDKDF (reference sequence). This CDR3 spans 14 amino acids. CDR3 bases: TGTGCCACCAGCAGCCCGGGCGGGGACTACGAGCAGTACTTC. Amino acids: CATSSPGGDYEQYF.

This chain joins TRBV7-9 and TRBJ2-5; 8 positions match TRBD1. Per the germline V gene, CDR1 is SEHNR and CDR2 is FQNEAQ (reference sequence). This CDR3 has 18 amino acids. V lost 4 bases, J lost 4 bases, and 17 bases stayed unmatched. DNA of the CDR3: TGTGCCAGCAGCTCAGCTAAGAAACCACAGGGGGTAGTAGAGACCCAGTACTTC. It codes for CASSSAKKPQGVVETQYF.